This T cell receptor (beta chain) emerged from a study of blood T cell repertoires in COVID-19. TCRdb keeps only in-frame clones here, not all; method: immunoSEQ multiplex PCR. The sample shows about 160,000 clones, roughly 93% of them seen only once. The CDR3 consists of 11 residues. The V and J ends lost 5 bases and 10 bases respectively, with 9 bases between them. Per the germline V gene, CDR1 is SGHAT and CDR2 is FQNNGV. This clonotype originated in a woman between 45 and 60 years old with acute or convalescent COVID-19. Specimen: peripheral blood. The chain combines TRBV11-2 with TRBJ2-1; D unresolved. This chain's CDR3 is CASSGALEQFF. In nucleotides, the CDR3 is TGTGCCAGCAGCGGAGCGTTGGAGCAGTTCTTC.